These 4 T cell receptor beta chains originate from one sample sequenced in a study of read filtering for tumor transcriptome and immune sequencing. The library was built from around 380 ng RNA with molecular barcoded adaptors for alpha/delta and beta/gamma chains. TCRdb itself ran the reads through MiXCR, one entry per CDR3 protein. The table lists tens of thousands of distinct CDR3 sequences, about 22% of them singletons. What was sequenced was a population of CD138-negative cells sorted from bone marrow. These receptors were obtained from a donor aged 40 or older with multiple myeloma.

This clonotype occurred many times. This sequence joins TRBV12-3 or TRBV12-4 and TRBJ1-1, with D uncertain. The CDR3 length is 11 residues. V dropped 1 base and J dropped 10 bases, with 7 bases sitting between them. CDR3 nucleotides: TGTGCCAGCAGTTTAGTAGGGAGAGCTTTCTTT. Amino acids: CASSLVGRAFF.

This clonotype was picked up a small number of times. The chain has TRBV11-2 and TRBJ2-3; possibly TRBD1 for D (5 bases). V lost 0 bases to trimming and J lost 2 bases, with 9 bases between them. Germline lookup yields CDR1 SGHAT and CDR2 FQNNGV. The CDR3 covers 15 residues. For the CDR3, the DNA is TGTGCCAGCAGCTTAGACAGGGTCCCCACAGATACGCAGTATTTT. Translating it yields CASSLDRVPTDTQYF.

In its sample, this clonotype was seen many times. The chain is built from TRBV12-3 or TRBV12-4 and TRBJ2-1, with D perhaps matching TRBD2 (5 bases). V was shortened by 5 bases and J by 4 bases, with 12 bases between the two germline ends. The CDR3 sequence is 14 residues long. CDR3 sequence reads: CASSQRRGYNEQFF. The CDR3 bases are TGTGCCAGCAGTCAACGACGGGGTTACAATGAGCAGTTCTTC.

This clonotype was found many times. The chain couples TRBV12-3 or TRBV12-4 to TRBJ1-1; D is ambiguous. This CDR3 contains 12 residues. The germline V and J ends were trimmed by 2 bases and 7 bases, with 8 bases remaining between them. CDR3 amino acids: CASSLISDEAFF. The CDR3 DNA follows: TGTGCCAGCAGTTTAATATCCGATGAAGCTTTCTTT.